The source of this T cell receptor beta chain is a study of PD-L1 blockade in urothelial cancer. The study, taken as a whole, reports: Stronger expansion of tumor-associated clones in blood at 3 weeks distinguished durable-benefit patients. TCR clonality was measured in pretreatment peripheral blood. Clonality below the median predicted better survival.

Generated by immunoSEQ multiplex PCR, the TCRdb table keeps only in-frame clones and is missing some. The table includes tens of thousands of clones, around 87% detected once. From germline, CDR1 is SGHTA and CDR2 FQGTGA. The V gene lost 5 bases and the J gene lost 5 bases, with 12 bases spanning the gap. The CDR3 is 13 residues long. Comment on this clone: Its antigen is unknown.

The V call is TRBV7-3, the J call TRBJ2-5, with TRBD2 as a possible D gene (6 bases). Here the sequenced sample was PBMCs, taken around atezolizumab (anti-PD-L1) treatment. The TCR comes from a man aged 55 to 70 with urothelial cancer. The CDR3 here is CASSPSGVETQYF. CDR3 in DNA: TGTGCCAGCAGCCCCTCGGGGGTGGAGACCCAGTACTTC.